This T cell receptor beta chain was captured in a study of beta chain features in type 1 diabetes. For the study at large: Similarity in age, gender and cell yields was seen between patients and healthy donors. Sorted cell examination encompassed around 100,000,000 cells across all samples.

What was sequenced were expressed TCRB transcripts, since all of the isolated RNA had been reverse transcribed. TCRdb's table, derived via immunoSEQ multiplex PCR, lists solely in-frame clones and lacks some. The table shows about 250,000 clones, with around 14% occurring only once. Study-wide points: The study notes PCR might favor shorter templates equally in patients and controls.

As regards this clone: The antigen is undetermined.

CDR1 and CDR2 (germline): MNHNY, SVGAGI (reference sequence). There are 15 residues in the CDR3. V was shortened by 5 bases and J by 1 base, with 12 bases between the two germline ends. Source material: naive CD4+ T cells from blood. This rearrangement joins TRBV6-6 to TRBJ2-1; weak D call: TRBD2 (6 bases). This TCR was sampled from a woman between 40 and 55 years old in good health. The CDR3 is CASSPRDLSYNEQFF. The CDR3 DNA is TGTGCCAGCAGTCCTCGGGACTTATCCTACAATGAGCAGTTCTTC.